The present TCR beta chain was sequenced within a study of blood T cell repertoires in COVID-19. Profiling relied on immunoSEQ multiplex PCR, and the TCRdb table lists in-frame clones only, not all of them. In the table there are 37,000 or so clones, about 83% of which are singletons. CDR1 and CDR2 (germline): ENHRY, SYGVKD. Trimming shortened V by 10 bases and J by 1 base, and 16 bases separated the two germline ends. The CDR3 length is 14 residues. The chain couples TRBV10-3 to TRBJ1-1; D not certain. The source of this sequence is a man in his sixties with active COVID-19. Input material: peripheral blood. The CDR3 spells CATGPSEGNTEAFF. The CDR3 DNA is TGTGCCACCGGACCCAGTGAGGGGAACACTGAAGCTTTCTTT.